A single sample is the source of the 21 T cell receptor beta chains below, sequenced in a study of cytomegalovirus exposure and HLA in healthy donors. Assay used: immunoSEQ multiplex PCR; TCRdb lists only in-frame clones, some missing. Here the sample spans 110,000 to 150,000 clones, 89% being singletons. The sample was PBMCs. These receptor sequences come from a woman aged 18 to 35 in good health and CMV-seropositive.

The chain couples TRBV11-2 to TRBJ1-5; 8 bases map to TRBD1. Germline CDR1 SGHAT, CDR2 FQNNGV. Losses at the gene ends were 5 bases for V and 0 bases for J; bases not matched to a gene: 3. CDR3 length equals 15 residues. CDR3 in DNA: TGTGCCAGCAGCAGGACAGGGTATAGCAATCAGCCCCAGCATTTT. It codes for CASSRTGYSNQPQHF.

In this sample, this clone turned up once. The chain is built from TRBV7-6 and TRBJ2-5; tentatively, D is TRBD1 (6 bases). Trimming took off 5 bases at V and 1 base at J, with 20 bases between the two ends. The CDR3 is 17 residues long. The V gene's germline CDR1 is SGHVS and CDR2 FNYEAQ. Written as DNA, the CDR3 is TGTGCCAGCAGCCTGAACCCGGGACAAGAACGCCAAGAGACCCAGTACTTC. Translated: CASSLNPGQERQETQYF.

This chain links TRBV4-2 with TRBJ1-5; the D is unclear. CDR1 is LGHNA, CDR2 YNFKEQ, per germline. V lost 0 bases and J lost 6, with 9 bases in between. This CDR3 contains 14 residues. In nucleotides, the CDR3 is TGTGCCAGCAGCCAAGATTGGGCGGGTCAGCCCCAGCATTTT. Residues: CASSQDWAGQPQHF.

This clone has just one count. The rearrangement links TRBV9 to TRBJ2-6; TRBD1 is a possible D gene (6 bases). The CDR3 loop spans 18 amino acids. Between the trimmed V and J ends, which lost 0 bases and 0 bases, there was a span of 13 bases. The germline gives CDR1 SGDLS, CDR2 YYNGEE. This CDR3 reads CASSVAGGAASGANVLTF. The CDR3 bases are TGTGCCAGCAGCGTAGCTGGGGGCGCAGCCTCTGGGGCCAACGTCCTGACTTTC. Filled out from reference TRBV9 and TRBJ2-6, the complete variable domain reads DSGVTQTPKHLITATGQRVTLRCSPRSGDLSVYWYQQSLDQGLQFLIQYYNGEERAKGNILERFSAQQFPDLHSELNLSSLELGDSALYFCASSVAGGAASGANVLTFGAGSRLTVL.

V is TRBV2 and J is TRBJ2-7; D call uncertain. The germline V gene has CDR1 SNHLY and CDR2 FYNNEI. The CDR3 covers 15 residues. The V end was cut by 3 bases, the J end by 2 bases, with 14 bases between. The DNA of the CDR3 is TGTGCCAGCAGTGAGGAGTTCTCGGCCCCCTACGAGCAGTACTTC. Protein: CASSEEFSAPYEQYF.

This clone occurred a few times. The chain combines TRBV9 with TRBJ1-6; D is undetermined. V dropped 3 bases and J dropped 8 bases, with 12 bases sitting between them. Germline loops: CDR1 SGDLS, CDR2 YYNGEE. The CDR3 has 14 residues. CDR3 amino acids: CASSGIGSDSPLHF. CDR3 bases: TGTGCCAGCAGCGGAATTGGGAGCGATTCACCCCTCCACTTT.

V and J are TRBV2 and TRBJ1-1, with a possible D match to TRBD1 (5 bases). Trimming pared 6 bases from V and 0 bases from J, leaving 8 bases between. Germline values: CDR1 SNHLY, CDR2 FYNNEI. The CDR3 consists of 13 residues. The CDR3 DNA reads TGTGCCAGCAGGCTGACAGTGAACACTGAAGCTTTCTTT. Translation: CASRLTVNTEAFF.

In DNA form, the CDR3 reads TGTGCCAGTAAGGCTCAGAGTCTAGCAACTAATGAAAAACTGTTTTTT. Its translation is CASKAQSLATNEKLFF. V is TRBV19 and J is TRBJ1-4; D gene ambiguous. The CDR3 is made up of 16 amino acids. Per germline, CDR1 LNHDA and CDR2 SQIVND (reference sequence). Trimming pared 7 bases from V and 0 bases from J, leaving 15 bases between. The full variable domain, its missing parts supplied by reference TRBV19 and TRBJ1-4, is DGGITQSPKYLFRKEGQNVTLSCEQNLNHDAMYWYRQDPGQGLRLIYYSQIVNDFQKGDIAEGYSVSREKKESFPLTVTSAQKNPTAFYLCASKAQSLATNEKLFFGSGTQLSVL.

This chain links TRBV18 with TRBJ1-1, with 9 bases identical to TRBD1. There are 17 residues in the CDR3. CDR1 KGHSH and CDR2 LQKENI come from the germline V gene. The V segment lost 4 bases and the J segment 1 base; nucleotides outside the gene matches: 10. CDR3 in DNA: TGTGCCAGCTCACTCTGGACAGGGGTGTATGAGAACACTGAAGCTTTCTTT. Protein sequence: CASSLWTGVYENTEAFF.

J is TRBJ1-5 and V is TRBV29-1; D possibly corresponds to TRBD1 (6 bases). V dropped 6 bases and J dropped 7 bases, with 13 bases sitting between them. Germline V gene data show CDR1 as SQVTM and CDR2 as ANQGSEA. The CDR3 has 12 residues. The CDR3 DNA follows: TGCAGCGTCTCTGAAGGGGGACAGCCCCAGCATTTT. Its protein is CSVSEGGQPQHF.

This chain uses TRBV28 with TRBJ2-5; a possible D gene is TRBD2 (6 bases). The CDR3 has 15 amino acids. Per the germline V gene, CDR1 is MDHEN and CDR2 is SYDVKM. V dropped 3 bases and J dropped 5 bases, with 16 bases sitting between them. The CDR3 reads CASSFRGVGGETQYF. The CDR3 DNA sequence: TGTGCCAGCAGTTTCCGCGGGGTGGGCGGGGAGACCCAGTACTTC. Full variable domain (missing parts from reference TRBV28 and TRBJ2-5): DVKVTQSSRYLVKRTGEKVFLECVQDMDHENMFWYRQDPGLGLRLIYFSYDVKMKEKGDIPEGYSVSREKKERFSLILESASTNQTSMYLCASSFRGVGGETQYFGPGTRLLVL.

The gene calls are TRBV10-1 and TRBJ2-7; D call uncertain. The V end lost 4 bases, the J end lost 2 bases, and 6 bases lay between the germline ends. From germline, CDR1 is WNHNN and CDR2 SYGVQD (reference sequence). CDR3 size: 12 residues. CDR3 amino acids: CASSAETYEQYF. In DNA, the CDR3 is TGCGCCAGCAGTGCTGAGACCTACGAGCAGTACTTC.

V and J are TRBV7-9 and TRBJ2-3; 7 positions match TRBD2. CDR3 length: 16 residues. The V segment lost 2 bases and the J segment 1 base; nucleotides outside the gene matches: 6. The germline V gene has CDR1 SEHNR and CDR2 FQNEAQ (reference sequence). CDR3 region: CASSLTVGGGTDTQYF. The CDR3 DNA sequence: TGTGCCAGCAGCTTAACGGTGGGGGGGGGCACAGATACGCAGTATTTT.

The J gene is TRBJ2-7, the V gene TRBV5-6; unclear D gene. Trimming left V 0 bases short and J 3 bases short, with 7 bases between. The CDR3 consists of 13 residues. Looked up from germline, CDR1 is SGHDT and CDR2 is YYEEEE. The CDR3 sequence: CASSLEQDYEQYF. The DNA of the CDR3 is TGTGCCAGCAGCTTGGAGCAGGACTACGAGCAGTACTTC.

The V call is TRBV4-2, the J call TRBJ2-3; the match to TRBD2 covers 9 bases. CDR3 size: 18 residues. Germline V CDR1 and CDR2: LGHNA, YNFKEQ. J was trimmed by 1 base and V by 2 bases; bases with no gene match: 10. CDR3 in DNA: TGTGCCAGCAGCCAACCGATGCGGGGGGGAGAGGGCACAGATACGCAGTATTTT. This sequence encodes CASSQPMRGGEGTDTQYF.

The rearrangement joins TRBV7-2 to TRBJ1-5, with D unresolved. Germline lookup yields CDR1 SGHTA and CDR2 FQGNSA. The CDR3 extends over 13 amino acids. V gave up 5 bases and J gave up 6 bases, with 11 bases separating them. The CDR3 DNA follows: TGTGCCAGCAGCGCCCACCTAGGTCAGCCCCAGCATTTT. Its translation: CASSAHLGQPQHF. Drawing the rest from reference TRBV7-2 and TRBJ1-5, the complete variable domain is GAGVSQSPSNKVTEKGKDVELRCDPISGHTALYWYRQSLGQGLEFLIYFQGNSAPDKSGLPSDRFSAERTGGSVSTLTIQRTQQEDSAVYLCASSAHLGQPQHFGDGTRLSIL.

The chain uses TRBV6-5 and TRBJ1-1; D is perhaps TRBD1 (6 bases). The CDR3 is made up of 15 amino acids. The V gene's germline CDR1 is MNHEY and CDR2 SVGAGI. Between the trimmed V and J ends, which lost 6 bases and 0 bases, there was a span of 14 bases. CDR3 sequence: CASSRPGQLNTEAFF. In DNA form, the CDR3 reads TGTGCCAGCAGCAGACCCGGACAGCTGAACACTGAAGCTTTCTTT.

The CDR3 nucleotides are TGTGCCTGGAGCACAGGGCGCCCATCACCCCTCCACTTT. Amino acid sequence: CAWSTGRPSPLHF. V gene TRBV30 combines with J gene TRBJ1-6, with a weak D call TRBD1 (6 bases). The CDR3 has 13 amino acids. Germline lookup yields CDR1 GTSNPN and CDR2 SVGIG (reference sequence). V lost 3 bases to trimming and J lost 10 bases, with 13 bases between them.

This clone is a singleton in its sample. The V gene is TRBV14, the J gene TRBJ2-2, with D possibly TRBD1 on 6 matching bases. The CDR3 length is 15 residues. From germline, CDR1 is SGHDN and CDR2 FVKESK. V was pared by 7 bases and J by 7 bases, with 19 bases between. The CDR3 is CASTRTGGTRGELFF. The CDR3 nucleotides read TGTGCCAGCACCCGAACAGGTGGGACACGCGGGGAGCTGTTTTTT.

The genes are TRBV5-6 and TRBJ1-5; D remains ambiguous. Germline loops: CDR1 SGHDT, CDR2 YYEEEE. This CDR3 contains 14 residues. The V gene lost 0 bases and the J gene lost 4 bases, with 8 bases spanning the gap. CDR3 region: CASSLVTANQPQHF. CDR3 in DNA: TGTGCCAGCAGCTTGGTTACAGCTAATCAGCCCCAGCATTTT. The full variable domain, its missing parts supplied by reference TRBV5-6 and TRBJ1-5, is DAGVTQSPTHLIKTRGQQVTLRCSPKSGHDTVSWYQQALGQGPQFIFQYYEEEERQRGNFPDRFSGHQFPNYSSELNVNALLLGDSALYLCASSLVTANQPQHFGDGTRLSIL.

Here the CDR3 DNA reads TGTGCCAGCAGTTTCGCAATTACCGAGACAGATCCCTACGAGCAGTACTTC. It yields the protein CASSFAITETDPYEQYF. The chain couples TRBV28 to TRBJ2-7, with D possibly being TRBD1 (5 bases). The germline V gene has CDR1 MDHEN and CDR2 SYDVKM. The CDR3 has 17 residues. The V end was cut by 3 bases, the J end by 2 bases, with 20 bases between.